These T cell receptor beta chains were read from a single sample in a study of regulatory T cells in long-lasting Graves disease. MiXCR, run by TCRdb on the multiplex PCR reads, gives a single entry per CDR3 protein. This table holds 200,000 to 250,000 distinct CDR3 sequences, approximately 16% found once. Material: peripheral blood mononuclear cells (PBMCs), obtained at new diagnosis, from a patient treated with antithyroid drugs. Receptor source: a female donor with Graves disease. Both conserved end residues are part of each CDR3. A D gene is named only where the DNA matches it firmly. The size field reads once, few, many, or a class for an expanded clone.

CDR3 length,J gene,clone size,V gene,D gene,CDR3 DNA,CDR3 protein
15,TRBJ1-2,many,TRBV28,-,TGTGCCAGCAGTTCCACTCCCGGACGGCACTATGGCTACACCTTC,CASSSTPGRHYGYTF
13,TRBJ1-1,few,TRBV4-3,-,TGCGCCAGCAGCGTGGGCGCGGGGGATGAAGCTTTCTTT,CASSVGAGDEAFF
17,TRBJ2-7,many,TRBV10-3,TRBD1,TGTGCCATCAGTGAGTACCTTGGGACAGGGGTGGCCTACGAGCAGTACTTC,CAISEYLGTGVAYEQYF
18,TRBJ2-5,many,TRBV25-1,TRBD2,TGTGCCAGCAGTGACGGACTAGCGGGAGGGCCGGGATCAGAGACCCAGTACTTC,CASSDGLAGGPGSETQYF
13,TRBJ2-7,many,TRBV11-2,-,TGTGCCAGCAGCGCAAACAGGGAGGTCGAGCAGTACTTC,CASSANREVEQYF
17,TRBJ2-2,many,TRBV7-6,TRBD2,TGTGCCAGCAGCCCGGGACTAGCGGGAGCTCCCTTCGGGGAGCTGTTTTTT,CASSPGLAGAPFGELFF
16,TRBJ2-1,many,TRBV4-3,TRBD2,TGCGCCAGCAGCCAAGACTCTCCTAGCGGGAATAATGAGCAGTTCTTC,CASSQDSPSGNNEQFF
13,TRBJ1-5,many,TRBV28,-,TGTGCCAGCAGTTTGTCGGGAAATCAGCCCCAGCATTTT,CASSLSGNQPQHF
15,TRBJ1-2,many,TRBV10-2,TRBD1,TGCGCCAGCAGAGCCGGGACAGGGCTAAGCTATGGCTACACCTTC,CASRAGTGLSYGYTF
13,TRBJ1-5,many,TRBV10-3,-,TGTGCCATCAGTGAAAACAGTGATCAGCCCCAGCATTTT,CAISENSDQPQHF